This T cell receptor (beta chain) stems from a study of blood T cell repertoires in COVID-19. This CDR3 region has 15 residues. Germline V lookup: CDR1 SNHLY, CDR2 FYNNEI. V was clipped by 9 bases and J by 3 bases, with 21 bases between them. Method: immunoSEQ multiplex PCR; TCRdb's copy keeps in-frame clones and lacks some. The sample records tens of thousands of clones, roughly 86% being singletons. Specimen: peripheral blood. The J gene is TRBJ2-7, the V gene TRBV2; D unresolved. The sequence was collected from a man in his fifties with active COVID-19. This chain's CDR3 is CARPRVPLTFYEQYF. The CDR3 DNA reads as TGTGCCAGGCCACGGGTCCCTTTAACCTTCTACGAGCAGTACTTC.